Below are 5 T cell receptor beta chains sequenced from a single sample in a study of T cells in Graves' hyperthyroidism and ophthalmopathy. Amplification of TCR beta CDR3 regions was performed using RNA transcripts as template. The TCR CDR3 first-round RT-PCR relied on the HTBI primer set. Each CDR3 protein is one row after TCRdb ran MiXCR on the multiplex PCR reads. The sample consists of a few hundred thousand distinct CDR3 sequences, about 15% of them appearing once. Sequenced input: blood. Receptors were obtained from a young woman with Graves' hyperthyroidism.

Many counts were recorded for this clonotype. V is TRBV12-3 or TRBV12-4 and J is TRBJ2-1; TRBD2 is a possible D gene (5 bases). Trimming cost V 1 base and J 0 bases, with 7 bases left between them. There are 15 residues in the CDR3. CDR3 amino acids: CASSLGRASYNEQFF. CDR3 bases: TGTGCCAGCAGTTTAGGGCGGGCCTCCTACAATGAGCAGTTCTTC.

This clonotype turned up a few times. The J gene is TRBJ1-4, the V gene TRBV16; no clear D gene. The CDR3 extends over 17 amino acids. Germline V gene sequence: CDR1 KGHSY, CDR2 FQNENV. The V end lost 4 bases, the J end lost 8 bases, and 23 bases lay between the germline ends. CDR3 bases: TGTGCCAGCAGCCGATCACGTCCACGGGGTGTGGACGAAAAACTGTTTTTT. Its translation is CASSRSRPRGVDEKLFF.

This clonotype was seen just once. This chain uses TRBV7-2 with TRBJ1-6; D is unresolved. Germline loops: CDR1 SGHTA, CDR2 FQGNSA. There are 14 residues in the CDR3. Trimming removed 5 bases at V and 9 bases at J, with 14 bases between. CDR3 loop: CASSQTALGSPLHF. The CDR3 DNA reads TGTGCCAGCAGCCAGACGGCCCTTGGTTCACCCCTCCACTTT.

This clonotype showed up many times. The chain couples TRBV3-1 to TRBJ2-1, with TRBD2 as a possible D gene (5 bases). Trimming pared 5 bases from V and 4 bases from J, leaving 15 bases between. Germline CDR1 and CDR2: LGHDT and YNNKEL (reference sequence). The CDR3 loop spans 15 amino acids. The CDR3 DNA sequence: TGTGCCAGCAGCGAAGCCGGAGGTGGGTACAATGAGCAGTTCTTC. It is translated as CASSEAGGGYNEQFF.

This sequence joins TRBV11-2 and TRBJ2-1, with D possibly being TRBD2 (5 bases). The V gene lost 5 bases and the J gene lost 0 bases, with 14 bases spanning the gap. Germline V gene sequence: CDR1 SGHAT, CDR2 FQNNGV. The CDR3 covers 16 residues. CDR3 coding DNA: TGTGCCAGCAGCCCCGACTACGCGAGCTCCTACAATGAGCAGTTCTTC. It codes for CASSPDYASSYNEQFF.